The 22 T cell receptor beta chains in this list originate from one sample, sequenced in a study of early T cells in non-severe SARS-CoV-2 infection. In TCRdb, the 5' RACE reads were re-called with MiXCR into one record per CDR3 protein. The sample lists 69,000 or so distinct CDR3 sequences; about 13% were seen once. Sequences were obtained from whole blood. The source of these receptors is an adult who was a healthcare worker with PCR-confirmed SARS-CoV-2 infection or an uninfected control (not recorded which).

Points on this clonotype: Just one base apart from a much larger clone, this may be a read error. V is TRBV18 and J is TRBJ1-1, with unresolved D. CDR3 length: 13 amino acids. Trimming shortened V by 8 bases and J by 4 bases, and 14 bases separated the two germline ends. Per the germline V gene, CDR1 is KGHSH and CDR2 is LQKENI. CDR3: CASPRPQGTEAFF. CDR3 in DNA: TGTGCCAGCCCCCGACCGCAAGGCACTGAAGCTTTCTTT.

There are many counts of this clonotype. The CDR3 spells CSVIRDSYEQYF. The DNA for the CDR3 is TGCAGCGTCATCCGGGACAGCTACGAGCAGTACTTC. The chain joins TRBV29-1 to TRBJ2-7; TRBD1 matches at 7 bases. The germline CDR1 and CDR2 sequences are SQVTM and ANQGSEA. Trimming cost V 6 bases and J 3 bases; bases outside gene matches: 5. The CDR3 is made up of 12 amino acids.

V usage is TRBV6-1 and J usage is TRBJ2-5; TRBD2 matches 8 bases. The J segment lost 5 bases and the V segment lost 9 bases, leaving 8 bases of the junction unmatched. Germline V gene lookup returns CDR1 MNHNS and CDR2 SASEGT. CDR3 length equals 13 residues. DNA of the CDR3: TGTGCCAGTAATAGCGGGAACGTGGAGACCCAGTACTTC. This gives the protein CASNSGNVETQYF.

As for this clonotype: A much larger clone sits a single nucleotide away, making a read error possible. The CDR3 DNA follows: TGTGCCAGCAGCTTATCCCATGGGAACACCATATATTTT. Residues: CASSLSHGNTIYF. The genes are TRBV7-8 and TRBJ1-3, with D unclear. Between the trimmed V and J ends, which lost 2 bases and 7 bases, there was a span of 9 bases. This CDR3 contains 13 residues. Germline CDR1 and CDR2: SGHVS and FQNEAQ.

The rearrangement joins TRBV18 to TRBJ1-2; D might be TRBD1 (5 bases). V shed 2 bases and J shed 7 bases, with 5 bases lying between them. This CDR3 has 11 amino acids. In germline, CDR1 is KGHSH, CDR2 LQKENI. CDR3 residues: CASSPGGGYTF. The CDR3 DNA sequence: TGTGCCAGCTCACCAGGGGGTGGCTACACCTTC.

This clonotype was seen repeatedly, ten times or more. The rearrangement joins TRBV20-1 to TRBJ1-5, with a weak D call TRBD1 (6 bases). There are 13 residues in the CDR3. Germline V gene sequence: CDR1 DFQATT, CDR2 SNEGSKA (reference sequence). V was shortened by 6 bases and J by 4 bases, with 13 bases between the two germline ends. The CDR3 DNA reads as TGCAGTGCGGGAGGGGGGGTTAATCAGCCCCAGCATTTT. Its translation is CSAGGGVNQPQHF.

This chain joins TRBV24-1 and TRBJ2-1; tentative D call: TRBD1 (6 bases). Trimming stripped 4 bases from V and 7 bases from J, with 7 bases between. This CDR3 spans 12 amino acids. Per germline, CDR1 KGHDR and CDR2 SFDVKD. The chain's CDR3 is CATSDDRNEQFF. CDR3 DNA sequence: TGTGCCACCAGTGACGACAGGAATGAGCAGTTCTTC.

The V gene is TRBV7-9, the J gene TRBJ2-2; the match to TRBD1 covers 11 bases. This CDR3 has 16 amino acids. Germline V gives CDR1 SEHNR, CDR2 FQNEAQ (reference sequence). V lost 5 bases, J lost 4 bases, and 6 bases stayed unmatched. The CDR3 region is CASSEPGQGVTGELFF. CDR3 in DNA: TGTGCCAGCAGCGAACCGGGACAGGGGGTCACCGGGGAGCTGTTTTTT.

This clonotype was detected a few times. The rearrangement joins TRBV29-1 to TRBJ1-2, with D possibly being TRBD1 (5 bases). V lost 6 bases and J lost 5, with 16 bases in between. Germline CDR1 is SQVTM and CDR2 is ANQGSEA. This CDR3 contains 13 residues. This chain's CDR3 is CSVGDPAGYGYTF. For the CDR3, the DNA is TGCAGCGTGGGGGACCCAGCTGGGTATGGCTACACCTTC.

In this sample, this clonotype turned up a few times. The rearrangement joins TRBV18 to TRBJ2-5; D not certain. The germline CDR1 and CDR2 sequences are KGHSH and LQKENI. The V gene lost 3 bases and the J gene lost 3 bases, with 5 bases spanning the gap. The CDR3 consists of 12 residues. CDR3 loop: CASSPAKETQYF. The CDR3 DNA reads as TGTGCCAGCTCACCGGCAAAAGAGACCCAGTACTTC.

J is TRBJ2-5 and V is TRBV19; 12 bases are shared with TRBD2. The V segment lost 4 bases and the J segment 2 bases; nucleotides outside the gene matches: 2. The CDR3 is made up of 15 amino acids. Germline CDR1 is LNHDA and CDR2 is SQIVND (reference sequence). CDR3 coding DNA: TGTGCCAGTAGTAACCTAGCGGGAGGGCAAGAGACCCAGTACTTC. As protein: CASSNLAGGQETQYF.

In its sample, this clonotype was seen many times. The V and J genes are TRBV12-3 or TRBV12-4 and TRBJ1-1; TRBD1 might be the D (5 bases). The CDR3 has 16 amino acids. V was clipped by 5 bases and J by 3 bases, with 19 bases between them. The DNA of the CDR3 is TGTGCCAGCAGTCCCCCCTTGGGGGGGACGGACACTGAAGCTTTCTTT. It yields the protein CASSPPLGGTDTEAFF.

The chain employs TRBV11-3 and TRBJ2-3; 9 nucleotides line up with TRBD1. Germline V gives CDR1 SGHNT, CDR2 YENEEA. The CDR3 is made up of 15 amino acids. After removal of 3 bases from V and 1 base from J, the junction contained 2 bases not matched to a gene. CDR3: CASSFRTGGTDTQYF. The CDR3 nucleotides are TGTGCCAGCAGCTTCAGGACAGGGGGCACAGATACGCAGTATTTT.

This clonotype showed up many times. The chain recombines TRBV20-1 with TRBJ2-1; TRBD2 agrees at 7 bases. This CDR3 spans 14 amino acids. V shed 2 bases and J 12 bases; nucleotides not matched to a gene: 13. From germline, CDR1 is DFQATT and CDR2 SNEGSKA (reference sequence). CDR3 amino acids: CSARSAGRAGVQFF. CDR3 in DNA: TGCAGTGCTAGATCCGCGGGGAGGGCCGGGGTGCAGTTCTTC.

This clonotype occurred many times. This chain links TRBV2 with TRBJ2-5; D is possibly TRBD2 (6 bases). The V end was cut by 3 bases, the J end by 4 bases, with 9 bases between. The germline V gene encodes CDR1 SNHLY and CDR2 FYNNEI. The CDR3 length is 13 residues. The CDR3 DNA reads TGTGCCAGCAGTGACTCGCGGGGAGAGACCCAGTACTTC. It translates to CASSDSRGETQYF.

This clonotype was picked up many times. CDR3 coding DNA: TGTGCCAGCATTGAGGCAGACTATTCATTTCAGCCCCAGCATTTT. Encoded protein: CASIEADYSFQPQHF. J is TRBJ1-5 and V is TRBV6-6; D gene unclear. Per germline, CDR1 MNHNY and CDR2 SVGAGI (reference sequence). Trimming cost V 7 bases and J 6 bases, with 19 bases left between them. This CDR3 comprises 15 residues.

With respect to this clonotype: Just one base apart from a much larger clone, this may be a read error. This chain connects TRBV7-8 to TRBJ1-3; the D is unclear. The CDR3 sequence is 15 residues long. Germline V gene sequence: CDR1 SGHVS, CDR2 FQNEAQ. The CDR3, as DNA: TGTGACAGCAGCCCTTCGGGGAAAGCTGGAAACACCATATATTTT. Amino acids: CDSSPSGKAGNTIYF.

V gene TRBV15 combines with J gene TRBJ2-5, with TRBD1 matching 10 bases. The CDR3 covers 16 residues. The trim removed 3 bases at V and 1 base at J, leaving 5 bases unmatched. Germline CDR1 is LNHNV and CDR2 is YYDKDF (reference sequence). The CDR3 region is CATSRLGQGPQETQYF. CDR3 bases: TGTGCCACCAGCAGGCTGGGACAGGGGCCCCAAGAGACCCAGTACTTC.

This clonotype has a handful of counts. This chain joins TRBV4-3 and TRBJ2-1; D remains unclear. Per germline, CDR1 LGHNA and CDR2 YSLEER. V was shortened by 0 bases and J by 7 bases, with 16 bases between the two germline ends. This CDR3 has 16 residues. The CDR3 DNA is TGCGCCAGCAGCCAAGATTACAGCACTGTGACGAATGAGCAGTTCTTC. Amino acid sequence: CASSQDYSTVTNEQFF.

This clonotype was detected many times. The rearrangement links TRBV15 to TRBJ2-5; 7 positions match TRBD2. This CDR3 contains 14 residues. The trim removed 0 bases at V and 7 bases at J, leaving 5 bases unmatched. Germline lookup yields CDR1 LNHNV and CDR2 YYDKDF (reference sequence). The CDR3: CATSRDRGVGTQYF. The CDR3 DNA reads TGTGCCACCAGCAGAGATCGGGGGGTAGGGACCCAGTACTTC.

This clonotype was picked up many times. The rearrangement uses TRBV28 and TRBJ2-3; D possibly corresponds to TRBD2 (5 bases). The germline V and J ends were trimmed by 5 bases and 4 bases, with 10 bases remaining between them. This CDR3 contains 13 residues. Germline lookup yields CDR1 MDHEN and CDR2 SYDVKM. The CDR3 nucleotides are TGTGCCAGCAGTCCGAGGGCCCCAGATACGCAGTATTTT. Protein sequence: CASSPRAPDTQYF. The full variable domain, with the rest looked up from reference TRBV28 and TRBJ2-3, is DVKVTQSSRYLVKRTGEKVFLECVQDMDHENMFWYRQDPGLGLRLIYFSYDVKMKEKGDIPEGYSVSREKKERFSLILESASTNQTSMYLCASSPRAPDTQYFGPGTRLTVL.

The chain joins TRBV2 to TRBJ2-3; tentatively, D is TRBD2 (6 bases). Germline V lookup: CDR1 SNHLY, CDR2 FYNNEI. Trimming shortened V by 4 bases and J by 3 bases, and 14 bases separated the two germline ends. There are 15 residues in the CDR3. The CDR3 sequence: CASSGNSRGTDTQYF. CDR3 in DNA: TGTGCCAGCAGTGGGAACAGCCGGGGGACAGATACGCAGTATTTT.